A selection of T cell receptor beta chains follows, all from one sample in a study of cytomegalovirus exposure and HLA in healthy donors. The data were produced by immunoSEQ multiplex PCR, yet TCRdb's version contains in-frame clones alone and is incomplete. The profile shows approximately 150,000 clones, just under 75% of them singletons. The sample was PBMCs. The receptors here all came from a woman aged 18-29 years in good health and CMV-seronegative. The CDR3 runs from the conserved cysteine through the conserved F or W. The D gene is left open where the match is weak. Rows may omit the clone size; those that give it use once, few, many or a size class.

len	v_gene	j_gene	abundance	d_gene	CDR3nt	CDR3aa
13	TRBV2	TRBJ1-2	.	TRBD1	TGTGCCAGCAAGTGGGACAGGTTGTCTGGCTACACCTTC	CASKWDRLSGYTF
14	TRBV6-5	TRBJ2-7	few	TRBD1	TGTGCCAGCAGTTACTTCCAGGGGGCCTACGAGCAGTACTTC	CASSYFQGAYEQYF
18	TRBV18	TRBJ2-7	.	TRBD1	TGTGCCAGCTCACCACCGCTATTTGATAACACCGGGACAGGGATTACTTATTTC	CASSPPLFDNTGTGITYF
18	TRBV7-8	TRBJ2-7	few	TRBD2	TGTGCCAGCAGCTTAGGGGCCGGGACTAGCGGGGGGGGGAGCGAGCAGTACTTC	CASSLGAGTSGGGSEQYF
20	TRBV11-3	TRBJ2-1	.	TRBD2	TGTGCCAGCAGCACACCTAGGACTAGCGGGGTAATCATGTCCTACAATGAGCAGTTCTTC	CASSTPRTSGVIMSYNEQFF
13	TRBV30	TRBJ1-3	.	.	TGTGCCGGAGGAGGGGAAGGTGGAAACACCATATATTTT	CAGGGEGGNTIYF
15	TRBV27	TRBJ2-5	once	.	TGTGCCAGCAAACAAAGGACAGACCTCCAAGAGACCCAGTACTTC	CASKQRTDLQETQYF
14	TRBV2	TRBJ1-1	.	.	TGTGCCAGCAGCGGAGGGGCAGGCCGGTATGAAGCTTTCTTT	CASSGGAGRYEAFF
15	TRBV28	TRBJ2-1	.	.	TGTGCCAGCAGTTTAGTCGGGGTCCCCCCTATGCGGCAGTTCTTC	CASSLVGVPPMRQFF
14	TRBV18	TRBJ1-3	.	.	TGTGCCAGCTCACCCGGAGACTCTGGAAACACCATATATTTT	CASSPGDSGNTIYF